This T cell receptor (beta chain) was observed in a study of beta chain features in type 1 diabetes. In this sample, this clone turned up a few times. Since all of the isolated RNA was reverse transcribed, expressed TCRB transcripts were what got sequenced. Clones were sequenced by immunoSEQ multiplex PCR, and TCRdb holds only the in-frame ones, with some missing. The sample yields 150,000 to 180,000 clones, 7.5% to 10% seen once. The CDR3 length is 15 residues. CDR1 and CDR2 from the germline V gene are SGHTA and FQGNSA. V lost 1 base to trimming and J lost 1 base, with 8 bases between them. This clonotype originated in a man aged 18 to 30 in good health. The chain employs TRBV7-2 and TRBJ1-5; D remains ambiguous. The sequenced sample was central memory CD4+ T cells from blood. As DNA, the CDR3 is TGTGCCAGCAGCTTAGGTCGTCAGAGCAATCAGCCCCAGCATTTT. Translating gives CASSLGRQSNQPQHF.